This TCR beta chain was identified in a study of cytomegalovirus exposure and HLA in healthy donors. Findings and caveats of the study: With later analysis, a missense DCLRE1C variant became linked to TCR beta V- and J-gene trimming. Sequencing likely produced, as an artifact, a cluster of highly shared sequence variants. Testing in vitro showed a few CMV-associated chains specific for CMV antigens. Most TCR sequences showed up rarely, but some public TCRs showed up in many donors.

60 Vbeta and 13 Jbeta primers were used in PCR. This table comes from immunoSEQ multiplex PCR, and its TCRdb copy is limited to in-frame clones, with some not included. The sample has tens of thousands of clones, about three quarters seen once; the top ten hold about 4.2%. This CDR3 is 16 amino acids long. V lost 4 bases, J lost 1 base, and 8 bases stayed unmatched. Germline assignment: CDR1 SGHRS and CDR2 YFSETQ. Concerning this clone itself: The antigen is unknown.

The chain joins TRBV5-1 to TRBJ1-1, with 9 positions matching TRBD1. Sequencing was done on a sample of PBMCs. This receptor was taken from a male donor in good health and CMV-seropositive. The CDR3 DNA reads TGCGCCAGCAGCCAGGGGGGGACAGGGTGGAACACTGAAGCTTTCTTT. It codes for CASSQGGTGWNTEAFF.